This entry describes one T cell receptor beta chain. Germline V gene sequence: CDR1 LNHDA, CDR2 SQIVND (reference sequence). This CDR3 comprises 15 residues. Trimming cost V 5 bases and J 0 bases, with 11 bases left between them. This sample was taken from a study of blood T cell repertoires in COVID-19. Measured with immunoSEQ multiplex PCR; TCRdb has only the in-frame clones, and not every one. The profile shows 300,000 to 450,000 clones, approximately 87% of them singletons. Sequencing was done on a sample of PBMCs or T cells enriched from blood (not recorded which). This chain joins TRBV19 and TRBJ1-5; TRBD1 might be the D (6 bases). This clonotype was obtained from a young man who had recovered from COVID-19. CDR3 coding DNA: TGTGCCAGTAGTCCTCGACAGGATAGCAATCAGCCCCAGCATTTT. Protein sequence: CASSPRQDSNQPQHF. The variable domain in full, completed from reference TRBV19 and TRBJ1-5, reads DGGITQSPKYLFRKEGQNVTLSCEQNLNHDAMYWYRQDPGQGLRLIYYSQIVNDFQKGDIAEGYSVSREKKESFPLTVTSAQKNPTAFYLCASSPRQDSNQPQHFGDGTRLSIL.